This T cell receptor beta chain was obtained from a study of cytomegalovirus exposure and HLA in healthy donors. Study results and caveats: Several of the most significant clusters were apparently associated with common viral pathogens in a later analysis.

Concerning this clone: Its antigen is still unknown.

PCR involved 60 Vbeta and 13 Jbeta primers. Produced via immunoSEQ multiplex PCR; TCRdb's table is partial and in-frame only. Recorded for this sample: over 65,000 clones. The origin of this receptor is a woman aged 30 to 39 in good health and CMV-seronegative. Source material: PBMCs.

CDR3 coding DNA: TGTGCCAGCTCCCGGGAGGGCGGGAACCATGAGCAGTTCTTC. Translating gives CASSREGGNHEQFF. This rearrangement joins TRBV6-5 to TRBJ2-1; 8 bases align to TRBD2. Losses at the gene ends were 8 bases for V and 8 bases for J; bases not matched to a gene: 11. Germline V gene lookup returns CDR1 MNHEY and CDR2 SVGAGI. The CDR3 is made up of 14 amino acids.